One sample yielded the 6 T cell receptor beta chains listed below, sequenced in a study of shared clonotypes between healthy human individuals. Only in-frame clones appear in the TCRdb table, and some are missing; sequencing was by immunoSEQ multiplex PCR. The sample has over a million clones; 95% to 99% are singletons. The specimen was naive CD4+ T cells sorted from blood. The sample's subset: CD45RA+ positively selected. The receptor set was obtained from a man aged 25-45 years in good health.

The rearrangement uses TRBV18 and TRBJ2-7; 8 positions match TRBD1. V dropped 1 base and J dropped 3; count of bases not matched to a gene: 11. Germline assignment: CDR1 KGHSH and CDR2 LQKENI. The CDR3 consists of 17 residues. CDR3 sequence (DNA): TGTGCCAGCTCACCACGAGGTGGGGACAGGCAATACTACGAGCAGTACTTC. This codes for CASSPRGGDRQYYEQYF.

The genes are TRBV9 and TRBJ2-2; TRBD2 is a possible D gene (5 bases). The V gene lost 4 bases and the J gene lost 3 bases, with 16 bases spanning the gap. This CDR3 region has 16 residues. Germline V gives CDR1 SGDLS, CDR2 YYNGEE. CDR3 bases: TGTGCCAGCAGCCCCCGGGGAGCGGAGTACACCGGGGAGCTGTTTTTT. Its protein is CASSPRGAEYTGELFF.

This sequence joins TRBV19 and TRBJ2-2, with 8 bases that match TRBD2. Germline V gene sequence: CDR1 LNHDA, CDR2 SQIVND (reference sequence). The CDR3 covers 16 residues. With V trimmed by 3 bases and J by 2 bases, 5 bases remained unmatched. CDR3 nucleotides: TGTGCCAGTAGTATCGGGACTAGGGGAAACACCGGGGAGCTGTTTTTT. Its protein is CASSIGTRGNTGELFF.

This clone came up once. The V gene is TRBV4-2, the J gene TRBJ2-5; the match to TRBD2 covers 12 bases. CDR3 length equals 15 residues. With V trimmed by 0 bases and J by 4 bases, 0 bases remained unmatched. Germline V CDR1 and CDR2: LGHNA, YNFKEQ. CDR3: CASSQETSGGETQYF. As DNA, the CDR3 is TGTGCCAGCAGCCAAGAGACTAGCGGGGGAGAGACCCAGTACTTC.

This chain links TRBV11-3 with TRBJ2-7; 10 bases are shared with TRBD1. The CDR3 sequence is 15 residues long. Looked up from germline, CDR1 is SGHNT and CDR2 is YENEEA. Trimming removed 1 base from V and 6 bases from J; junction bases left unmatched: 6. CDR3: CASSLGWDRGGEQYF. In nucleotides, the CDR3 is TGTGCCAGCAGCTTAGGTTGGGACAGGGGAGGCGAGCAGTACTTC. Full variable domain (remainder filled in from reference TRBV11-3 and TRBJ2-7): EAGVVQSPRYKIIEKKQPVAFWCNPISGHNTLYWYLQNLGQGPELLIRYENEEAVDDSQLPKDRFSAERLKGVDSTLKIQPAELGDSAVYLCASSLGWDRGGEQYFGPGTRLTVT.

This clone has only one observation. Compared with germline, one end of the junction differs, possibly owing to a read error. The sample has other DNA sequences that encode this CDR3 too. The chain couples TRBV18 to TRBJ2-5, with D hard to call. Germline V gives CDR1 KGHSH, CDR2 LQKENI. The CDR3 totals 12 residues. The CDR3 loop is CASSPNQETQYF. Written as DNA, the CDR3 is TGTGCCAGCTCACCAAACCAGGAGACCCAGTACTTC.